This TCR beta chain was profiled in a study of chemoradiotherapy in HPV16-positive cancers. Repeated repertoire sampling spanned the course of chemoradiotherapy. Sequencing used immunoSEQ multiplex PCR; TCRdb keeps in-frame clones, though not all of them. The data contain approximately 12,000 clones, 81% of them singletons. Trimming left V 4 bases short and J 5 bases short, with 17 bases between. Germline V gene lookup returns CDR1 SGHTA and CDR2 FQGNSA. This CDR3 comprises 15 residues. Note on this clone: Antigen specificity is unknown.

Study conclusions and caveats: Better recurrence-free survival went with HPV-responsive T-cell expansion in HPV16-positive patients. Functional assays defining HPV-specific T cells used only a couple of HPV16-positive patients. Candidate HPV-specific clones and E7-related TCR motifs grew in tumor during treatment.

Sampling was performed from a patient who underwent chemoradiotherapy. The source is a human donor with HPV-associated anogenital cancer. The rearrangement joins TRBV7-2 to TRBJ2-5; weak D call: TRBD1 (5 bases). CDR3 DNA sequence: TGTGCCAGCAGCTCCCATGGGGCCAGTTTGGAGACCCAGTACTTC. Encoded protein: CASSSHGASLETQYF.